The sequence of this TCR beta chain was determined in a study of CD8+ T cells in alopecia areata (dated by TCRdb to the late 2010s). For the wider study: The treated patients took part in an open-label pilot trial in which moderate-to-severe alopecia areata was treated with oral tofacitinib at 5 to 10 mg twice daily. Patients received tofacitinib for 6 to 18 months and were then followed off drug for 6 months to check for delayed response and recurrence. To study T cell clonal expansion in alopecia areata, the researchers applied high-throughput TCRbeta sequencing to both the C3H/HeJ mouse model and human patients. Human TCRbeta sequencing covered scalp tissue and sorted CD4+ and CD8+ peripheral blood T cells from patchy and totalis/universalis alopecia areata patients and healthy controls. Patients on tofacitinib were biopsied at baseline and after 4 and 24 weeks of treatment, and several of the patients also had a later scalp biopsy. Clonality in the scalp was compared among normal scalp (n=4), patchy alopecia areata scalp (n=8), and alopecia totalis/universalis scalp (n=8). RNA came from the PAXgene miRNA kit for fixed scalp, the miRNeasy kit for PBMCs, and the RNeasy kit for mouse skin. TCRbeta CDR3 regions were amplified by immunoSEQ multiplex PCR using 35 Vbeta forward and 13 Jbeta reverse primers.

Findings and caveats that apply to the study as a whole: TCR sequences shared between patients were less clear than in mice, possibly partly because of HLA diversity in the patient population. Compared with normal scalp, lesional scalp, particularly in alopecia totalis/universalis, had higher clonality and more expanded CD8+ clones, which suggests antigenic drive. Unlike mouse skin, which is dominated by gammadelta T cells, normal human skin has resident alphabeta T cells that are also sequenced, and this complicates analysis of the scalp TCR repertoire.

In light of the paper, this sample's time point label describes: baseline before oral tofacitinib. Lesional scalp punch biopsies and peripheral blood were collected from alopecia areata patients. PBMCs were separated by density centrifugation and stained for CD3, CD4 and CD8, after which CD4+ and CD8+ T cells were sorted on a FACSAria. Library creation used the immunoSEQ multiplex PCR assay. RNA was extracted from all samples and reverse transcribed into cDNA as template for TCR sequencing. First-strand cDNA was synthesized with SuperScript III using a 2:1 mix of oligo-dT and random hexamers. A synthetic immune receptor repertoire was used to assess amplification bias, and residual bias was removed computationally. The authors processed their data as follows. Raw reads were preprocessed to remove errors, and CDR3 was defined by IMGT conventions from the conserved cysteine to phenylalanine. Clonality was computed by normalizing Shannon entropy by log2 of the number of productive unique TCRs and subtracting the result from 1. Whether scalp clones were CD4 or CD8 was inferred by matching scalp TCRbeta sequences against CD4 and CD8 repertoires sorted from blood. TCRdb took over this immuneACCESS table, retaining in-frame rearrangements with V and J assigned. Such tables are incomplete; in checked studies, under half of the missing clones stem from an unresolved V gene, and the remainder is unexplained. V and J calls and clone size come straight from that table; D and trimming were deduced from the DNA. For this sample there are about 130,000 clones; around three fifths appear just once. The ten top clones hold roughly 6.7% of the sample.

Counted from cysteine to phenylalanine, this CDR3 has 13 amino acids. The DNA shown is the 39-base CDR3, in frame from base 1. The germline V gene gives CDR1 as SQVTM and CDR2 as ANQGSEA. Ends trimmed: V by 6 bases, J by 4 bases; bases unmatched to a gene: 4. Regarding this clone: Its antigen is still unknown. Base qualities are not recorded, but no much larger clone differs from it by a single base.

This material consisted of CD4+ T cells sorted from blood, taken at week 0. The TCR originated in a human donor with alopecia areata. The chain links TRBV29-1 with TRBJ2-5; 11 middle bases align to TRBD2. This receptor carries the CDR3 CSVLAGAGETQYF. The bases are TGCAGCGTACTAGCGGGGGCGGGAGAGACCCAGTACTTC.